This is a list of T cell receptor beta chains from one sample in a study of shared clonotypes between healthy human individuals. Here immunoSEQ multiplex PCR was the method, and the copy in TCRdb shows in-frame clones only, minus some. The sample lists approximately 620,000 clones, 97% seen once, with 0.055% to 0.07% in the top ten. Sequencing used naive CD4+ T cells sorted from blood. The source is a woman in her 30s in good health. The CDR3 runs from the conserved cysteine through the conserved F or W. D genes are given only for firm matches. Expanded clones are given a class, and other clones once, few, many or no size at all.

v_call: TRBV28
j_call: TRBJ2-7
clone_size: NA
cdr3_length: 16
d_call: TRBD1
cdr3_aa: CASSSPGQGLSYEQYF
cdr3_nt: TGTGCCAGCAGCTCTCCGGGACAGGGGCTATCCTACGAGCAGTACTTC

v_call: TRBV6-5
j_call: TRBJ2-1
clone_size: NA
cdr3_length: 14
d_call: NA
cdr3_aa: CASKERSSYNEQFF
cdr3_nt: TGTGCCAGCAAAGAAAGAAGCTCCTACAATGAGCAGTTCTTC

v_call: TRBV11-2
j_call: TRBJ2-5
clone_size: few
cdr3_length: 11
d_call: NA
cdr3_aa: CASSLVETQYF
cdr3_nt: TGTGCCAGCAGCTTAGTAGAGACCCAGTACTTC

v_call: TRBV19
j_call: TRBJ2-2
clone_size: NA
cdr3_length: 15
d_call: NA
cdr3_aa: CASSTLEKRDGELFF
cdr3_nt: TGTGCCAGTAGTACTCTAGAGAAGAGGGACGGGGAGCTGTTTTTT

v_call: TRBV28
j_call: TRBJ2-7
clone_size: NA
cdr3_length: 13
d_call: NA
cdr3_aa: CASSFPLSYEQYF
cdr3_nt: TGTGCCAGCAGTTTCCCCCTGTCCTACGAGCAGTACTTC

v_call: TRBV9
j_call: TRBJ2-3
clone_size: NA
cdr3_length: 15
d_call: NA
cdr3_aa: CASSVRMTPPDTQYF
cdr3_nt: TGTGCCAGCAGCGTTCGGATGACCCCTCCCGATACGCAGTATTTT

v_call: TRBV7-9
j_call: TRBJ1-2
clone_size: NA
cdr3_length: 13
d_call: NA
cdr3_aa: CASSLGSGYGYTF
cdr3_nt: TGTGCCAGCAGCTTAGGGTCTGGGTATGGCTACACCTTC

v_call: TRBV14
j_call: TRBJ2-2
clone_size: NA
cdr3_length: 14
d_call: NA
cdr3_aa: CASRRLEGTGELFF
cdr3_nt: TGTGCCAGCAGACGACTAGAGGGCACCGGGGAGCTGTTTTTT

v_call: TRBV6-1
j_call: TRBJ2-7
clone_size: once
cdr3_length: 11
d_call: TRBD2
cdr3_aa: CASRVAGEQYF
cdr3_nt: TGTGCCAGCAGAGTAGCGGGCGAGCAGTACTTC

v_call: TRBV4-1
j_call: TRBJ1-4
clone_size: NA
cdr3_length: 20
d_call: NA
cdr3_aa: CASSQDILPTGQATNEKLFF
cdr3_nt: TGCGCCAGCAGCCAAGATATCCTCCCGACAGGTCAGGCAACTAATGAAAAACTGTTTTTT

v_call: TRBV9
j_call: TRBJ2-5
clone_size: NA
cdr3_length: 19
d_call: TRBD2
cdr3_aa: CASSPRSQPSIEAGETQYF
cdr3_nt: TGTGCCAGCAGCCCCCGTAGTCAACCTTCGATTGAAGCGGGGGAGACCCAGTACTTC

v_call: TRBV10-2
j_call: TRBJ1-4
clone_size: NA
cdr3_length: 15
d_call: NA
cdr3_aa: CASQRGLGTNEKLFF
cdr3_nt: TGCGCCAGCCAGCGGGGGCTTGGGACTAATGAAAAACTGTTTTTT

v_call: TRBV11-2
j_call: TRBJ2-7
clone_size: NA
cdr3_length: 15
d_call: NA
cdr3_aa: CASSLGPTGPYEQYF
cdr3_nt: TGTGCCAGCAGCTTAGGACCGACAGGACCCTACGAGCAGTACTTC

v_call: TRBV4-2
j_call: TRBJ2-1
clone_size: NA
cdr3_length: 15
d_call: TRBD2
cdr3_aa: CASSQRSGAYNEQFF
cdr3_nt: TGTGCCAGCAGCCAACGTAGCGGGGCTTACAATGAGCAGTTCTTC

v_call: TRBV14
j_call: TRBJ2-1
clone_size: once
cdr3_length: 13
d_call: TRBD2
cdr3_aa: CASSQPLGGEQFF
cdr3_nt: TGTGCCAGCAGCCAACCCCTCGGGGGGGAGCAGTTCTTC

v_call: TRBV28
j_call: TRBJ2-3
clone_size: NA
cdr3_length: 14
d_call: NA
cdr3_aa: CASSRPSGTDTQYF
cdr3_nt: TGTGCCAGCAGCCGGCCGTCCGGCACAGATACGCAGTATTTT

v_call: TRBV28
j_call: TRBJ2-1
clone_size: NA
cdr3_length: 16
d_call: NA
cdr3_aa: CASSSTWVKTYNEQFF
cdr3_nt: TGTGCCAGCAGTTCAACATGGGTCAAAACCTACAATGAGCAGTTCTTC

v_call: TRBV27
j_call: TRBJ1-5
clone_size: NA
cdr3_length: 15
d_call: NA
cdr3_aa: CASSLVGGSNQPQHF
cdr3_nt: TGTGCCAGCAGTTTAGTCGGGGGGAGCAATCAGCCCCAGCATTTT

v_call: TRBV11-2
j_call: TRBJ2-1
clone_size: NA
cdr3_length: 17
d_call: TRBD1
cdr3_aa: CASSSRTGMNSYNEQFF
cdr3_nt: TGTGCCAGCAGCTCCCGGACAGGGATGAACTCCTACAATGAGCAGTTCTTC

v_call: TRBV28
j_call: TRBJ2-1
clone_size: NA
cdr3_length: 14
d_call: NA
cdr3_aa: CASSPRPSYNEQFF
cdr3_nt: TGTGCCAGCAGCCCAAGGCCCTCCTACAATGAGCAGTTCTTC

v_call: TRBV28
j_call: TRBJ1-6
clone_size: NA
cdr3_length: 15
d_call: TRBD1
cdr3_aa: CASSRGTGLNSPLHF
cdr3_nt: TGTGCCAGCAGCCGTGGGACAGGACTAAATTCACCCCTCCACTTT

v_call: TRBV4-1
j_call: TRBJ1-1
clone_size: NA
cdr3_length: 19
d_call: NA
cdr3_aa: CASSQGILAGSRGNTEAFF
cdr3_nt: TGCGCCAGCAGCCAAGGAATCCTCGCGGGGTCGCGGGGGAACACTGAAGCTTTCTTT

v_call: TRBV10-3
j_call: TRBJ2-1
clone_size: once
cdr3_length: 16
d_call: TRBD2
cdr3_aa: CAISGIAGGPYNEQFF
cdr3_nt: TGTGCCATCAGTGGCATAGCGGGAGGCCCTTACAATGAGCAGTTCTTC

v_call: TRBV2
j_call: TRBJ2-3
clone_size: NA
cdr3_length: 16
d_call: NA
cdr3_aa: CASGRGGGASTDTQYF
cdr3_nt: TGTGCCAGCGGAAGAGGTGGCGGAGCTAGCACAGATACGCAGTATTTT

v_call: TRBV5-1
j_call: TRBJ2-5
clone_size: NA
cdr3_length: 16
d_call: TRBD2
cdr3_aa: CASRGVGLAGVETQYF
cdr3_nt: TGCGCCAGCAGGGGAGTTGGGCTAGCGGGGGTAGAGACCCAGTACTTC

v_call: TRBV10-2
j_call: TRBJ2-5
clone_size: NA
cdr3_length: 13
d_call: NA
cdr3_aa: CASSERDQETQYF
cdr3_nt: TGCGCCAGCAGTGAGCGGGACCAAGAGACCCAGTACTTC

v_call: TRBV28
j_call: TRBJ2-7
clone_size: NA
cdr3_length: 15
d_call: NA
cdr3_aa: CASSLRAPLGRGQYF
cdr3_nt: TGTGCCAGCAGTTTAAGGGCCCCCTTAGGAAGGGGGCAGTACTTC